These 29 T cell receptor beta chains share one sample of origin, sequenced in a study of T cells in Graves' hyperthyroidism and ophthalmopathy. Amplification yielded TCR beta CDR3 regions, with RNA transcripts as the source. A set of HTBI primers served as the primers for a first-round RT-PCR of the TCR CDR3. TCRdb ran MiXCR on the multiplex PCR reads and lists one entry per CDR3 protein. The repertoire holds fewer than 350,000 distinct CDR3 sequences, around 20% seen once, with roughly 39% in the top ten. Sequences were obtained from blood. These receptor sequences come from a man aged 50 or older with Graves' ophthalmopathy.

This chain uses TRBV5-8 with TRBJ2-1; 7 bases agree with TRBD2. This CDR3 region has 14 residues. Germline V gene data show CDR1 as SGHTS and CDR2 as YDEGEE. J lost 5 bases, V lost 3 bases, and 5 bases had no gene match. The CDR3 reads CASSWGLPDNEQFF. The CDR3 DNA reads as TGTGCCAGCAGCTGGGGACTACCAGACAATGAGCAGTTCTTC.

The chain combines TRBV27 with TRBJ1-4; D gene uncertain. Trimming stripped 3 bases from V and 8 bases from J, with 10 bases between. Germline assignment: CDR1 MNHEY and CDR2 SMNVEV (reference sequence). The CDR3 contains 13 residues. For the CDR3, the DNA is TGTGCCAGCAGTTTGCGGTGGAACGAAAAACTGTTTTTT. Translating it yields CASSLRWNEKLFF.

This clonotype occurred many times. J is TRBJ1-4 and V is TRBV20-1; tentatively, D is TRBD1 (5 bases). The CDR3 runs 16 residues. Germline lookup yields CDR1 DFQATT and CDR2 SNEGSKA (reference sequence). V lost 0 bases to trimming and J lost 5 bases, with 16 bases between them. The CDR3 reads CSARDLPGRENEKLFF. The CDR3 region has the DNA TGCAGTGCTAGAGATCTACCGGGACGGGAAAATGAAAAACTGTTTTTT.

There are many counts of this clonotype. The rearrangement links TRBV20-1 to TRBJ2-1; D unclear. V lost 2 bases and J 1 base, leaving 12 bases between the germline ends. From germline, CDR1 is DFQATT and CDR2 SNEGSKA (reference sequence). CDR3 length equals 15 residues. The CDR3 nucleotides are TGCAGTGCTAGAAACCCCTATAATTCCTACAATGAGCAGTTCTTC. It encodes CSARNPYNSYNEQFF.

There are many counts of this clonotype. This rearrangement joins TRBV28 to TRBJ2-7, with 7 bases that match TRBD2. Germline V gene sequence: CDR1 MDHEN, CDR2 SYDVKM. The CDR3 has 14 amino acids. After removal of 7 bases from V and 2 bases from J, the junction contained 8 bases not matched to a gene. The CDR3: CASNGGEVPYEQYF. CDR3 nucleotide sequence: TGTGCCAGCAATGGGGGGGAAGTACCCTACGAGCAGTACTTC.

This clonotype has only a few counts. This chain connects TRBV7-2 to TRBJ1-2, with 7 bases identical to TRBD1. This CDR3 is built from 13 residues. After removal of 6 bases from V and 4 bases from J, the junction contained 5 bases not matched to a gene. Germline CDR1 is SGHTA and CDR2 is FQGNSA. This CDR3 reads CASSIRDSYGYTF. As DNA, the CDR3 is TGTGCCAGCAGTATCCGGGACAGCTATGGCTACACCTTC.

This chain joins TRBV15 and TRBJ2-7; no definite D call. Germline CDR1 and CDR2: LNHNV and YYDKDF (reference sequence). The length of the CDR3 is 13 residues. Trimming removed 3 bases at V and 0 bases at J, with 6 bases between. The CDR3, as DNA: TGTGCCACCAGCAGGGGTGACTCCTACGAGCAGTACTTC. Translation: CATSRGDSYEQYF.

The chain carries TRBV6-1 and TRBJ2-2; the match to TRBD2 covers 12 bases. The CDR3 sequence is 17 residues long. The trim removed 4 bases at V and 9 bases at J, leaving 12 bases unmatched. Germline V CDR1 and CDR2: MNHNS, SASEGT. CDR3 nucleotide sequence: TGTGCCAGCAGTGCATACCTGACTAGCGGGAGTCTCTGGGAGCTGTTTTTT. Its protein product is CASSAYLTSGSLWELFF.

This clonotype was counted between two and nine times. V usage is TRBV19 and J usage is TRBJ1-1; unclear D gene. This CDR3 is 14 amino acids long. Per germline, CDR1 LNHDA and CDR2 SQIVND (reference sequence). V was pared by 3 bases and J by 0 bases, with 8 bases between. The CDR3 loop reads CASSMGYMNTEAFF. In nucleotides, the CDR3 is TGTGCCAGTAGTATGGGGTACATGAACACTGAAGCTTTCTTT.

The rearrangement joins TRBV25-1 to TRBJ1-2; weak D call: TRBD1 (6 bases). The CDR3 totals 12 residues. The V and J ends lost 6 bases and 6 bases respectively, with 11 bases between them. The germline V gene has CDR1 MGHDK and CDR2 SYGVNS. As DNA, the CDR3 is TGTGCCAGCAGCAGGGGTCTCGATGGCTACACCTTC. This translates into CASSRGLDGYTF.

This clonotype was detected only a few times. This chain connects TRBV28 to TRBJ2-7; TRBD1 matches at 7 bases. CDR1 and CDR2 (germline): MDHEN, SYDVKM. This CDR3 contains 14 residues. V lost 5 bases and J lost 9; bases outside the gene matches: 13. This chain's CDR3 is CASSLRTGPGGQYF. The CDR3 DNA follows: TGTGCCAGCAGTCTCCGGACAGGCCCTGGTGGGCAGTACTTC.

This clonotype was seen more than once but under ten times. V and J are TRBV5-4 and TRBJ1-1, with D hard to call. CDR1 and CDR2 from the germline V gene are SGHNT and YYREEE (reference sequence). The CDR3 is 13 residues long. V gave up 4 bases and J gave up 3 bases, with 10 bases separating them. This chain's CDR3 is CASSVPPHTEAFF. For the CDR3, the DNA is TGTGCCAGCAGCGTGCCTCCCCACACTGAAGCTTTCTTT.

This clonotype was counted at least ten times. This chain connects TRBV28 to TRBJ2-5, with 8 bases aligning to TRBD1. The germline V gene has CDR1 MDHEN and CDR2 SYDVKM. After removal of 3 bases from V and 5 bases from J, the junction contained 2 bases not matched to a gene. The CDR3 is 13 residues long. The CDR3 DNA follows: TGTGCCAGCAGTTTCAGGGGGCGGGAGACCCAGTACTTC. Its protein product is CASSFRGRETQYF.

The genes are TRBV19 and TRBJ2-7; TRBD1 agrees at 9 bases. The V and J ends lost 2 bases and 2 bases, in that order; junction bases with no gene match: 7. Germline V lookup: CDR1 LNHDA, CDR2 SQIVND (reference sequence). The CDR3 totals 16 residues. In nucleotides, the CDR3 is TGTGCCAGTAGTATAATACCGGGACAGGGACCCTACGAGCAGTACTTC. This sequence encodes CASSIIPGQGPYEQYF. Looking up the rest from reference TRBV19 and TRBJ2-7 gives the full variable domain: DGGITQSPKYLFRKEGQNVTLSCEQNLNHDAMYWYRQDPGQGLRLIYYSQIVNDFQKGDIAEGYSVSREKKESFPLTVTSAQKNPTAFYLCASSIIPGQGPYEQYFGPGTRLTVT.

This clonotype was picked up many times. A junction boundary mismatches the germline segment, possibly from a read error. The chain combines TRBV7-7 with TRBJ2-5; no clear D gene. CDR1 and CDR2 from the germline V gene are SSHAT and FNYEAQ (reference sequence). This CDR3 is built from 17 residues. CDR3 protein: CASSLGYTRRGKETQYF. The CDR3 nucleotides read TGTGCTAGCAGCTTAGGCTACACGCGGAGAGGAAAAGAGACCCAGTACTTC.

This chain connects TRBV4-1 to TRBJ1-2; TRBD1 aligns across 7 bases. The germline CDR1 and CDR2 sequences are MGHRA and YSYEKL. V was clipped by 4 bases and J by 4 bases; unmatched bases: 18. The CDR3 is 18 residues long. The CDR3 DNA is TGCGCCAGCAGCCCAGCCAAGGAAGAGGGGGCGAGGTTCTATGGCTACACCTTC. Amino acid sequence: CASSPAKEEGARFYGYTF.

At least ten counts were recorded for this clonotype. The gene calls are TRBV11-2 and TRBJ2-7; 7 bases map to TRBD1. CDR3 length: 12 amino acids. The V gene's germline CDR1 is SGHAT and CDR2 FQNNGV. Losses at the gene ends were 5 bases for V and 12 bases for J; bases not matched to a gene: 10. The CDR3 region has the DNA TGTGCCAGCAGCCCTGGGACAGAGCCGCGGTACTTC. Translating it yields CASSPGTEPRYF.

This clonotype was seen at least ten times. The chain combines TRBV18 with TRBJ2-3; 10 nucleotides match TRBD1. V shed 6 bases, J shed 4 bases, and the junction held 4 bases outside the gene matches. In germline, CDR1 is KGHSH, CDR2 LQKENI. CDR3 size: 14 residues. The CDR3 region is CASSNGQGADTQYF. The DNA for the CDR3 is TGTGCCAGCTCGAACGGACAGGGGGCAGATACGCAGTATTTT. Based on the CDR3 plus reference TRBV18 and TRBJ2-3, the full variable domain is NAGVMQNPRHLVRRRGQEARLRCSPMKGHSHVYWYRQLPEEGLKFMVYLQKENIIDESGMPKERFSAEFPKEGPSILRIQQVVRGDSAAYFCASSNGQGADTQYFGPGTRLTVL.

V gene TRBV12-5 combines with J gene TRBJ2-5, with no clear D. This CDR3 contains 17 residues. CDR1 is LGHNT, CDR2 FRNRAP, per germline. V lost 1 base to trimming and J lost 1 base, with 16 bases between them. CDR3 nucleotides: TGTGCTAGTGGTTTGGGAGGTCCCTGGGCGACCCAAGAGACCCAGTACTTC. Its translation: CASGLGGPWATQETQYF.

The chain has TRBV9 and TRBJ2-5, with 10 bases lining up with TRBD2. Germline V gene lookup returns CDR1 SGDLS and CDR2 YYNGEE. After removal of 1 base from V and 2 bases from J, the junction contained 11 bases not matched to a gene. CDR3 length: 18 amino acids. The CDR3 region is CASSVRSSGSGGQETQYF. For the CDR3, the DNA is TGTGCCAGCAGCGTAAGGTCTAGCGGGAGCGGGGGACAAGAGACCCAGTACTTC.

The chain links TRBV19 to TRBJ2-5; D might be TRBD2 (5 bases). The CDR3 totals 13 residues. CDR1 LNHDA and CDR2 SQIVND come from the germline V gene (reference sequence). V was cut by 1 base and J by 5 bases, with 8 bases left in between. The CDR3 sequence: CASSIGGRETQYF. The CDR3 DNA reads TGTGCCAGTAGTATAGGAGGGCGGGAGACCCAGTACTTC.

This clonotype was seen many times. The rearrangement links TRBV11-2 to TRBJ2-2; D call uncertain. There are 14 residues in the CDR3. The V gene's germline CDR1 is SGHAT and CDR2 FQNNGV. Trimming cost V 5 bases and J 1 base, with 8 bases left between them. The CDR3 sequence is CASSPYWNTGELFF. Written as DNA, the CDR3 is TGTGCCAGCAGCCCCTACTGGAACACCGGGGAGCTGTTTTTT.

This clonotype was seen at least ten times. V is TRBV20-1 and J is TRBJ2-5; 7 nucleotides line up with TRBD1. V gave up 6 bases and J gave up 1 base; unmatched junction bases: 8. The CDR3 has 14 residues. Germline V lookup: CDR1 DFQATT, CDR2 SNEGSKA (reference sequence). CDR3 nucleotides: TGCAGTGCCGAATCACAGGGGCCCCAAGAGACCCAGTACTTC. It encodes CSAESQGPQETQYF.

This clonotype was picked up one time. This sequence joins TRBV6-1 and TRBJ1-1; 7 bases match TRBD1. Germline V lookup: CDR1 MNHNS, CDR2 SASEGT. Losses at the gene ends were 4 bases for V and 4 bases for J; bases not matched to a gene: 6. This CDR3 region has 14 residues. CDR3 residues: CASSAQGGSTEAFF. The CDR3 nucleotides are TGTGCCAGCAGTGCCCAGGGGGGGAGCACTGAAGCTTTCTTT.

This clonotype has at least ten counts. V gene TRBV6-5 combines with J gene TRBJ1-4, with D maybe TRBD1 (6 bases). The CDR3 has 16 residues. Germline values: CDR1 MNHEY, CDR2 SVGAGI. Deletions cut 0 bases from V and 5 bases from J, with 13 bases between. In nucleotides, the CDR3 is TGTGCCAGCAGTTACTCGTCACGGGGGCTAAATGAAAAACTGTTTTTT. This sequence encodes CASSYSSRGLNEKLFF.

The chain carries TRBV15 and TRBJ2-7; D assignment may be TRBD1 or TRBD2 (5 bases each). V lost 1 base, J lost 3 bases, and 16 bases lay in between. Germline-derived CDR1 and CDR2 are LNHNV and YYDKDF (reference sequence). The CDR3 runs to 16 residues. The CDR3 nucleotides read TGTGCCACCAGCAGAGTGGGACGCGGGTTGGGCTACGAGCAGTACTTC. Translation gives CATSRVGRGLGYEQYF.

This clonotype was counted a few times. The chain couples TRBV6-1 to TRBJ1-4; D not resolved. CDR1 is MNHNS, CDR2 SASEGT, per germline. This CDR3 spans 11 amino acids. V was trimmed by 7 bases and J by 8 bases, leaving 8 bases between them. The CDR3 loop is CASTGEEKLFF. The CDR3 DNA follows: TGTGCCAGCACGGGCGAGGAAAAACTGTTTTTT.

At least ten counts were recorded for this clonotype. This sequence joins TRBV9 and TRBJ2-7; D call uncertain. The CDR3 loop spans 14 amino acids. Germline V gene sequence: CDR1 SGDLS, CDR2 YYNGEE. Trimming shortened V by 0 bases and J by 2 bases, and 9 bases separated the two germline ends. The CDR3 protein is CASSVGPATYEQYF. CDR3 in DNA: TGTGCCAGCAGCGTAGGGCCAGCCACCTACGAGCAGTACTTC.

As concerns this clonotype: This sequence may be a read error, since a much larger clone differs from it by one base. V and J are TRBV28 and TRBJ1-1; no firm D call. Germline CDR1 MDHEN, CDR2 SYDVKM. CDR3 size: 11 residues. CDR3: CGSSENTEAFF. The CDR3 region has the DNA TGTGGCAGCAGTGAGAACACTGAAGCTTTCTTT.